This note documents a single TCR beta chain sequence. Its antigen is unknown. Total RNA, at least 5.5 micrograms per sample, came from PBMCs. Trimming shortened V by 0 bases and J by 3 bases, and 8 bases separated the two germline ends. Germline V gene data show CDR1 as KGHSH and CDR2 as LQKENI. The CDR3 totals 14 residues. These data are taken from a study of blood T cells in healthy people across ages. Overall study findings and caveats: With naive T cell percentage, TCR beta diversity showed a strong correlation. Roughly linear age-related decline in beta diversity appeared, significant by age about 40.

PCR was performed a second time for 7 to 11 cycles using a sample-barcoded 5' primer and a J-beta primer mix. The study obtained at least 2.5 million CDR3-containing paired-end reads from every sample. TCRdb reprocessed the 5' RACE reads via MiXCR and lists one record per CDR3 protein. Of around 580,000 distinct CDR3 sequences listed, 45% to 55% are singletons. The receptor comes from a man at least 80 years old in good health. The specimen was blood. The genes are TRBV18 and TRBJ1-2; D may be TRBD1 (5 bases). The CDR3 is CASSPPGGDYGYTF. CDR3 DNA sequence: TGTGCCAGCTCACCACCGGGGGGAGACTATGGCTACACCTTC.